By share, the clone carrying this TCR beta chain ranks as medium-sized (0.01 to 0.1%). No antigen is known for it. Not a single patient had been given any form of treatment at any point before undergoing thyroid surgery. The source of the sample is a study of metastatic and nonmetastatic thyroid tumors. Whole-study results and caveats: TCR beta diversity was reportedly significantly higher in malignant thyroid tumors than benign nodules, in blood and tumor.

Original processing methods: Using the CDR3 differences seen across clinicopathological groups, the authors built a distant-metastasis classifier for papillary thyroid cancer, which was meant to discriminate distant-metastatic patients. TCRdb re-called the PCR reads with MiXCR. The V and J calls here are based on TCRdb, not the publication. This sample yields 7,500 to 9,000 clones, of which roughly 25% are seen a single time; under 30% belongs to the top ten. The sequence derives from a female donor with papillary thyroid cancer or a benign thyroid nodule (not recorded which). Some clones in this sample may be carry-over from other donors' samples. Sequencing used tumor tissue.

The CDR3: CASSQNQPQHF. In nucleotides, the CDR3 is TGTGCCAGCAGTCAGAATCAGCCCCAGCATTTT. V gene TRBV28 combines with J gene TRBJ1-5, with D uncertain. Germline V gene lookup returns CDR1 MDHEN and CDR2 SYDVKM. The length of the CDR3 is 11 residues. Trimming cost V 5 bases and J 4 bases, with 3 bases left between them.